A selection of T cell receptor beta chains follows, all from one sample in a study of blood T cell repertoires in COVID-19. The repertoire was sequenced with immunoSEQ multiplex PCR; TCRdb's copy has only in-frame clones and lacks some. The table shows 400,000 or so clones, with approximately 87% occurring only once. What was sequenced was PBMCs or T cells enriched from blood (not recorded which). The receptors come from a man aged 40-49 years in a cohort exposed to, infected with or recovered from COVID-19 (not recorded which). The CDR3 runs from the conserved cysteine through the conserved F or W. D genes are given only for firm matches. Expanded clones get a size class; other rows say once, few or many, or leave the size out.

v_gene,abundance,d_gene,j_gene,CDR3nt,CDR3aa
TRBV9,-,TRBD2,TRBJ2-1,TGTGCCAGCAGCGTAGCTAGGCTAGCGGGGGGCAATGAGCAGTTCTTC,CASSVARLAGGNEQFF
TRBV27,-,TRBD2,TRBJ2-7,TGTGCCAGCAGTTTACGGGGCGGGAGGGCCTTCGAGCAGTACTTC,CASSLRGGRAFEQYF
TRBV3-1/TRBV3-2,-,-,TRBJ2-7,TGTGCCAGCAGCCAAAGCGGCGAGCAGTACTTC,CASSQSGEQYF
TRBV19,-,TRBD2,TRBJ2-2,TGTGCCAGTAAGACTAGCGGCACCGGGGAGCTGTTTTTT,CASKTSGTGELFF
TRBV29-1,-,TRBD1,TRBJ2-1,TGCAGCGTTGAGGGGACAGCTCTAAGGGCCGATGAGCAGTTCTTC,CSVEGTALRADEQFF
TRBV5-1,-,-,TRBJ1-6,TGCGCCAGCAGCTTGGGACGGGATAATTCACCCCTCCACTTT,CASSLGRDNSPLHF
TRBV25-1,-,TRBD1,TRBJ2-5,TGTGCCAGCAGTGAATATATAGGACAGGGGGGCCAAGAGACCCAGTACTTC,CASSEYIGQGGQETQYF
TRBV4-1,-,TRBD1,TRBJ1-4,TGCGCCAGCAGCCCACGGGACAGGCCAAATGAAAAACTGTTTTTT,CASSPRDRPNEKLFF
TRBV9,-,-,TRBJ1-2,TGTGCCAGCAGCGTACCCCCAGGGTCCTCTGGCTACACCTTC,CASSVPPGSSGYTF
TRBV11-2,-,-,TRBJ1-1,TGTGCCAGCAGCTTAGATCTTCGGGCTTTCTTT,CASSLDLRAFF
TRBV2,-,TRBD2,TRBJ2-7,TGTGCCAGCAGGGCGACTAGCGGGAGGATCGAGCAGTACTTC,CASRATSGRIEQYF
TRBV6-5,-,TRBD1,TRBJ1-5,TGTGCCAGCAGTTACTCGTACAGGGGAGGCCAGCCCCAGCATTTT,CASSYSYRGGQPQHF
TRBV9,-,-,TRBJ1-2,TGTGCCAGCAGCGCCCGGGACACCCCGGCGGGCTATGGCTACACCTTC,CASSARDTPAGYGYTF
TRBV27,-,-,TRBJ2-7,TGTGCCAGCAGTTTAAACGGGGTGGGCAGCGAGCAGTACTTC,CASSLNGVGSEQYF
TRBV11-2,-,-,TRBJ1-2,TGTGCCAGCAGCTTGGGGAGGGAGTATGGCTACACCTTC,CASSLGREYGYTF
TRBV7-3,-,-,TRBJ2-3,TGTGCCAGCAGCTTTAAGTTCGGAGATACGCAGTATTTT,CASSFKFGDTQYF
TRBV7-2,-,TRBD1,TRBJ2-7,TGTGCCAGCAGCTTGGGACAGGGGAGAGAGCAGTACTTC,CASSLGQGREQYF
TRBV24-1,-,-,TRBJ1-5,TGTGCCACCAGTCCGGCGGGGAGATGGCAGCCCCAGCATTTT,CATSPAGRWQPQHF
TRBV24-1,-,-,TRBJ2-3,TGTGCCACCAGTGATAGCAGGTCCACAGATACGCAGTATTTT,CATSDSRSTDTQYF
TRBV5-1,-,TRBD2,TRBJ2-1,TGCGCCAGCAGCCCGCCACTAGCGGGAGGGGGCAATGAGCAGTTCTTC,CASSPPLAGGGNEQFF
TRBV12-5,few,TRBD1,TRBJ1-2,TGTGCTAGTGGCCAACTAAGGACAGGGGTCTACTATGGCTACACCTTC,CASGQLRTGVYYGYTF
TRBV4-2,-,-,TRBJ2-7,TGTGCCAGCAGCCAAGATCAAAAAAGCGGTCGGTACGAGCAGTACTTC,CASSQDQKSGRYEQYF
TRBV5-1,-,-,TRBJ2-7,TGCGCCAGCAGCTTGGCCGCCGGGGGGCGGGGCCTCGAGCAGTACTTC,CASSLAAGGRGLEQYF
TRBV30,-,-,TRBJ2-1,TGTGCCTGGAGTGCGAAACACACCAGGGATGAGCAGTTCTTC,CAWSAKHTRDEQFF
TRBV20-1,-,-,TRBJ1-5,TGCAGTGCTAGTTTCGAGAATCAGCCCCAGCATTTT,CSASFENQPQHF
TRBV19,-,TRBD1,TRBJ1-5,TGTGCCAGTACCCCGACAGGGGAGCAGCCCCAGCATTTT,CASTPTGEQPQHF
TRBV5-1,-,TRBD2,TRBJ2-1,TGCGCCAGCAGCCCCAATACGCTAGCGGGAGTTGTTGAGCAGTTCTTC,CASSPNTLAGVVEQFF
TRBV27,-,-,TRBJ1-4,TGTGCCACCCGGACAGTTCTGAATGAAAAGCTGTTTTTT,CATRTVLNEKLFF
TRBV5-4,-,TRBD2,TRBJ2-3,TGTGCCAGCAGCTTGCTAGCGGGAGGTAACACAGATACGCAGTATTTT,CASSLLAGGNTDTQYF
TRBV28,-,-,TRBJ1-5,TGTGCCAGCAGTTCCGAGGGAAGCAATCAGCCCCAGCATTTT,CASSSEGSNQPQHF
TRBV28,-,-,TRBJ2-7,TGTGCCAGCAGTTGGCAGGGATACGAGCAGTACTTC,CASSWQGYEQYF
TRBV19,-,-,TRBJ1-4,TGTGCCAGTAGTACGGGACATAATGAAAAACTGTTTTTT,CASSTGHNEKLFF
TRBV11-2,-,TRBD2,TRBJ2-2,TGTGCCAGCATCCCTAGCGGATTGAACACCGGGGAGCTGTTTTTT,CASIPSGLNTGELFF
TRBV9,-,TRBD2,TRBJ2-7,TGTGCCAGCAGCGTAGAACTAGCGGGAACCTACGAGCAGTACTTC,CASSVELAGTYEQYF
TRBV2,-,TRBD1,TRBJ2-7,TGTGCCAGCAGCCCACAGGGGGTGATCTACGAGCAGTACTTC,CASSPQGVIYEQYF
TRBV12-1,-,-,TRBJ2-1,TGTGCCAGCAGCTGCCCGGGACTAGCGGGAGGGCCATACAATGAGCAGTTCTTC,CASSCPGLAGGPYNEQFF